This T cell receptor (beta chain) was sequenced in a study of blood T cell repertoires in COVID-19. Overall study context: Both acute and convalescent COVID-19 samples were obtained from the United States, Italy and Spain. Sources were T cells, B-cell-depleted T cells, or PBMCs; the material itself was cDNA or gDNA.

This CDR3 has 15 amino acids. Germline V gives CDR1 SGHRS, CDR2 YFSETQ. V lost 4 bases and J 0 bases, leaving 11 bases between the germline ends. Original processing methods: Amplification of reference gene primers was used by the study to estimate nucleated cell counts. The table came from immunoSEQ multiplex PCR; TCRdb's copy has only in-frame clones and leaves some out. V, J and clone size were drawn from that table, and D and trimming were deduced from the DNA. Of roughly 100,000 clones listed, 81% are singletons. The chain carries TRBV5-1 and TRBJ1-5; D is undetermined. Sequencing was performed on peripheral blood. This receptor was obtained from a woman in her 70s with acute or convalescent COVID-19. CDR3 protein: CASSPAGNSNQPQHF. CDR3 coding DNA: TGCGCCAGCAGCCCCGCAGGTAATAGCAATCAGCCCCAGCATTTT.